The table lists the clone carrying this TCR beta chain with many counts. What it binds is unknown. This record comes from a study of response to subunit inactivated influenza vaccine. Study findings and constraints: Authors suggested few new T cells are recruited by each seasonal influenza vaccination.

Germline lookup yields CDR1 SGHRS and CDR2 YFSETQ. The CDR3 is 14 amino acids. Deletions cut 5 bases from V and 5 bases from J, with 14 bases between. A single record per CDR3 protein comes from TCRdb applying MiXCR to the RT-PCR reads. The table includes approximately 530,000 distinct CDR3 sequences, around 8% detected once. The chain has TRBV5-1 and TRBJ2-1; the D gene is possibly TRBD2 (5 bases). This sample comprised PBMCs from blood, obtained approximately 25 months after vaccination. This clonotype was sampled from a man in his fifties or sixties who received an inactivated influenza vaccine. CDR3 in amino acids: CASSLGDLNNEQFF. CDR3 sequence (DNA): TGCGCCAGCAGTCTGGGAGATTTAAACAATGAGCAGTTCTTC.